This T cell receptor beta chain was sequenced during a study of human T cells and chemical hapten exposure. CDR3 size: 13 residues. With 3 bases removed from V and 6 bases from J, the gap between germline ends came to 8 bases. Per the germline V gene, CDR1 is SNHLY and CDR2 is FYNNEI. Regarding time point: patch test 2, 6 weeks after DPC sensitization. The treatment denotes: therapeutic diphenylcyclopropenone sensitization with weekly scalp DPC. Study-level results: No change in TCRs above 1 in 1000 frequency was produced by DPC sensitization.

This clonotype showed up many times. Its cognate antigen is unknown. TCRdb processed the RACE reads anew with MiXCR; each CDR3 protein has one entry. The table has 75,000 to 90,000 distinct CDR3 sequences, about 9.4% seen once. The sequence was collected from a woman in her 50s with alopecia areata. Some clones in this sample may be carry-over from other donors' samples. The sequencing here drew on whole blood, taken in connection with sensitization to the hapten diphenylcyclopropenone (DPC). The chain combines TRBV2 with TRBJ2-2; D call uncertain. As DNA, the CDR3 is TGTGCCAGCAGTGAGATGGGCCCCGGGGAGCTGTTTTTT. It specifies CASSEMGPGELFF.